This TCR beta chain was sequenced for a study of cytomegalovirus exposure and HLA in healthy donors. The CDR3 extends over 14 amino acids. Trimming took off 7 bases at V and 1 base at J, with 13 bases between the two ends. Looked up from germline, CDR1 is MNHEY and CDR2 is SVGAGI. PCR primers comprised 60 Vbeta and 13 Jbeta primers. Only in-frame clones appear in the TCRdb table, and some are missing; sequencing was by immunoSEQ multiplex PCR. The repertoire consists of around 160,000 clones, with 70% to 80% occurring once and the leading ten covering about a tenth. Findings of the study overall: Donors belonging to an Asian-associated ancestry cluster reportedly showed fewer N-insertions in productive TCRs than the approximately 670-donor mean, according to what a later analysis found. Likely technical artifact: a cluster of highly shared sequence variants. Most TCR sequences were rare, but some public TCRs occurred in many donors. Apparent HLA restriction characterized most CMV-associated TCR beta chains in a later analysis.

Regarding this clone: Its target is unknown.

This clonotype was sampled from a man younger than 35 in good health and CMV-seropositive. The chain uses TRBV6-5 and TRBJ1-2, with D unclear. The sequencing sample was made of PBMCs. DNA for the CDR3: TGTGCCAGCAAGGTTTCAGGCGTTAACTATGGCTACACCTTC. Its translation is CASKVSGVNYGYTF.